A selection of T cell receptor beta chains follows, all from one sample in a study of shared clonotypes between healthy human individuals. Clones were sequenced by immunoSEQ multiplex PCR, and TCRdb holds only the in-frame ones, with some missing. The repertoire holds about 1 million clones, with approximately 76% as singletons. The sequenced material came from memory CD4+ T cells sorted from blood. The source of these receptors is a man between 18 and 29 years old in good health. CDR3s include the opening cysteine and the closing phenylalanine or tryptophan. D genes are given only for firm matches.

J gene	V gene	D gene	CDR3 protein
TRBJ2-7	TRBV6-1	TRBD1	CASRGGTGSYEQYF
TRBJ1-4	TRBV7-8	TRBD1	CASSSALDRGNEKLFF
TRBJ2-7	TRBV7-9	-	CASSLGAGSYEQYF
TRBJ2-5	TRBV7-2	-	CASSSTFGVTETQYF
TRBJ2-7	TRBV29-1	TRBD1	CSVEGDSSYEQYF
TRBJ2-1	TRBV6-4	TRBD1	CASSDSKGQGAHEQFF
TRBJ1-4	TRBV4-1	TRBD1	CASSQQNRGWEKLFF
TRBJ2-2	TRBV6-5	TRBD2	CASTRTSGETGELFF
TRBJ2-4	TRBV6-1	TRBD1	CATFTRDRVIQYF
TRBJ1-3	TRBV30	-	CAWSLSGEKNTIYF
TRBJ2-7	TRBV7-9	-	CASSPSDEQYF
TRBJ2-5	TRBV2	TRBD2	CASTPGLAETQYF
TRBJ2-5	TRBV7-2	-	CASSLELRAQYF
TRBJ2-7	TRBV30	TRBD1	CAWSAGTGYYEQYF
TRBJ2-7	TRBV28	TRBD1	CASSFTGQSRYEQYF
TRBJ1-5	TRBV19	TRBD1	CASSTPPAGGGQPQHF
TRBJ2-3	TRBV2	-	CASRAGSTDTQYF
TRBJ1-2	TRBV21-1	-	CASSKDYGYTF
TRBJ2-5	TRBV5-1	TRBD2	CASSGRSGGAETQYF
TRBJ2-1	TRBV6-4	TRBD1	CASSALQGAEANEQFF
TRBJ1-1	TRBV7-7	-	CASSLGTNTEAFF
TRBJ2-2	TRBV5-6	-	CASSFAQTNTGELFF
TRBJ2-1	TRBV11-2	TRBD2	CASSLPGLAGDNEQFF
TRBJ2-7	TRBV7-2	-	CASSLAEGVNEQYF
TRBJ1-6	TRBV18	-	CASSPPGDNSPLHF
TRBJ2-7	TRBV5-4	-	CASSRGTQGRYEQYF
TRBJ2-7	TRBV10-2	TRBD1	CASSEPGQTYEQYF
TRBJ1-5	TRBV7-2	TRBD1	CASSLQGVSNQPQHF
TRBJ1-6	TRBV7-6	TRBD1	CASSPGQGINSPLHF
TRBJ2-7	TRBV5-1	TRBD1	CASSSPGQGFSYEQYF
TRBJ1-3	TRBV30	-	CAWSVLADTIYF
TRBJ1-3	TRBV10-1	-	CAHARGNTIYF
TRBJ2-5	TRBV6-6	-	CASSYSFPRTGETQYF
TRBJ2-2	TRBV14	-	CASSRNTGILNGELFF
TRBJ1-5	TRBV7-9	-	CASSVDLGPQHF
TRBJ2-1	TRBV6-4	TRBD2	CASSDKGGSNEQFF
TRBJ2-3	TRBV7-9	TRBD1	CASSPRGQETDTQYF